Each of the 21 T cell receptor beta chains below was sequenced from the same sample in a study of T cells after yellow fever vaccination. TCRdb reprocessed the 5' RACE reads via MiXCR and lists one record per CDR3 protein. Found here are some 32,000 distinct CDR3 sequences, under 4.5% of them singletons; the top ten hold approximately 45%. The sequencing used CD8+ T cells sorted from PBMCs, collected 5 days after the yellow fever booster vaccination. The source is a man between 25 and 39 years old who received the YFV17D yellow fever vaccine.

This clonotype was found many times. The chain uses TRBV7-9 and TRBJ2-7, with a possible D match to TRBD1 (5 bases). Germline CDR1 SEHNR, CDR2 FQNEAQ (reference sequence). V was shortened by 5 bases and J by 1 base, with 15 bases between the two germline ends. The CDR3 is made up of 15 amino acids. The chain's CDR3 is CASSPPLDISYEQYF. Here the CDR3 DNA reads TGTGCCAGCAGCCCCCCGCTGGACATTTCCTACGAGCAGTACTTC.

This clonotype was detected many times. The gene calls are TRBV20-1 and TRBJ2-5; D is possibly TRBD1 (6 bases). Trimming removed 1 base from V and 0 bases from J, with 18 bases in between. Germline-derived CDR1 and CDR2 are DFQATT and SNEGSKA (reference sequence). CDR3 length: 17 amino acids. The chain's CDR3 is CSARVGSRGQYQETQYF. In DNA form, the CDR3 reads TGCAGTGCTAGAGTGGGGAGCCGAGGACAGTACCAAGAGACCCAGTACTTC.

This clonotype was counted at least ten times. The chain employs TRBV19 and TRBJ2-1, with 14 bases aligning to TRBD2. CDR3 length: 16 amino acids. Germline V gives CDR1 LNHDA, CDR2 SQIVND (reference sequence). V shed 6 bases, J shed 9 bases, and the junction held 10 bases outside the gene matches. CDR3 bases: TGTGCCAGTAGCCTCAGACTAGCGGGAGGGCCAGGTGAGCAGTTCTTC. Amino acids: CASSLRLAGGPGEQFF.

In its sample, this clonotype was seen many times. CDR3 sequence: CASSFAPNTGELFF. DNA of the CDR3: TGCGCCAGCAGCTTCGCGCCGAACACCGGGGAGCTGTTTTTT. The rearrangement uses TRBV5-1 and TRBJ2-2; D gene ambiguous. This CDR3 has 14 residues. The V gene lost 2 bases and the J gene lost 0 bases, with 5 bases spanning the gap. CDR1 is SGHRS and CDR2 is YFSETQ in the germline V gene.

This clonotype came up many times. The V and J genes are TRBV5-1 and TRBJ2-7; D is perhaps TRBD2 (5 bases). CDR3 size: 13 residues. The germline gives CDR1 SGHRS, CDR2 YFSETQ. V was clipped by 3 bases and J by 6 bases, with 13 bases between them. The CDR3 is CASSWESPGEQYF. In nucleotides, the CDR3 is TGCGCCAGCAGCTGGGAGAGCCCAGGCGAGCAGTACTTC.

This clonotype occurred many times. The chain couples TRBV12-3 or TRBV12-4 to TRBJ2-1, with 8 bases identical to TRBD1. The CDR3 loop spans 13 amino acids. V trimming: 6 bases; J trimming: 7 bases; junction bases outside the gene matches: 5. CDR3 nucleotides: TGTGCCAGCAGGCCCAGGGGGCGGAATGAGCAGTTCTTC. Translating it yields CASRPRGRNEQFF.

This clonotype was recorded at least ten times. The chain couples TRBV4-3 to TRBJ2-1; TRBD1 agrees at 9 bases. This CDR3 spans 17 amino acids. Germline trimming cut 0 bases from V and 10 bases from J; bases unmatched to any gene: 13. CDR1 and CDR2 from the germline V gene are LGHNA and YSLEER. The CDR3 DNA reads TGCGCCAGCAGCCAAGATATCGGGACAGGGACGTCTGGCGAGCAGTTCTTC. Translated: CASSQDIGTGTSGEQFF.

As for this clonotype: A read error may explain this, as a much larger clone is one base away. V usage is TRBV11-2 and J usage is TRBJ2-1; D uncertain. Germline lookup yields CDR1 SGHAT and CDR2 FQNNGV. The CDR3 length is 15 residues. V was cut by 9 bases and J by 1 base, with 16 bases left in between. This CDR3 is CARSPAWESYNEQFF. CDR3 sequence (DNA): TGTGCCAGGAGCCCCGCCTGGGAATCCTACAATGAGCAGTTCTTC.

The rearrangement links TRBV29-1 to TRBJ2-1; 8 nucleotides line up with TRBD2. After removal of 4 bases from V and 6 bases from J, the junction contained 5 bases not matched to a gene. The CDR3 length is 13 residues. The V gene's germline CDR1 is SQVTM and CDR2 ANQGSEA. The CDR3 DNA follows: TGCAGCGTTGTACTAGCGGTCCGCAATGAGCAGTTCTTC. Its translation is CSVVLAVRNEQFF.

This clonotype was counted at least ten times. The chain recombines TRBV20-1 with TRBJ2-3, with 8 positions matching TRBD2. V lost 3 bases and J lost 0; bases outside the gene matches: 2. CDR3 size: 14 residues. Germline V gene lookup returns CDR1 DFQATT and CDR2 SNEGSKA (reference sequence). This CDR3 reads CSASGRVSTDTQYF. Written as DNA, the CDR3 is TGCAGTGCTAGCGGGAGGGTCAGCACAGATACGCAGTATTTT.

This clonotype occurred many times. The chain carries TRBV6-2 or TRBV6-3 and TRBJ2-7; D not certain. Germline V gene data show CDR1 as MNHEY and CDR2 as SVGEGT. Trimming left V 0 bases short and J 4 bases short, with 7 bases between. The CDR3 covers 13 residues. The CDR3 DNA sequence: TGTGCCAGCAGTTACTCGAACTTTTACGAGCAGTACTTC. Protein product: CASSYSNFYEQYF.

This clonotype was seen ten or more times. The rearrangement joins TRBV20-1 to TRBJ2-1; D remains ambiguous. V lost 7 bases, J lost 10 bases, and 14 bases lay in between. The CDR3 extends over 11 amino acids. Germline assignment: CDR1 DFQATT and CDR2 SNEGSKA (reference sequence). CDR3 residues: CSVPGWEEQFF. DNA for the CDR3: TGCAGTGTACCCGGATGGGAAGAGCAGTTCTTC.

This clonotype was detected many times. The V call is TRBV3-1, the J call TRBJ2-1; 7 bases agree with TRBD1. J lost 1 base, V lost 7 bases, and 7 bases had no gene match. Germline lookup yields CDR1 LGHDT and CDR2 YNNKEL (reference sequence). The CDR3 contains 15 residues. CDR3 coding DNA: TGTGCCAGCACGTGGGGACAGAATTCCTACAATGAGCAGTTCTTC. Translated, it gives CASTWGQNSYNEQFF.

This clonotype was recorded at least ten times. The genes are TRBV12-5 and TRBJ2-2; 7 bases map to TRBD1. Germline CDR1 and CDR2: LGHNT and FRNRAP. Unmatched junction bases numbered 12, after V lost 8 bases and J lost 6 bases. The CDR3 contains 15 residues. CDR3 amino acids: CASFADRSASGELFF. DNA for the CDR3: TGTGCTAGTTTCGCGGACAGGTCGGCGTCCGGGGAGCTGTTTTTT. Full variable domain (remainder filled in from reference TRBV12-5 and TRBJ2-2): DARVTQTPRHKVTEMGQEVTMRCQPILGHNTVFWYRQTMMQGLELLAYFRNRAPLDDSGMPKDRFSAEMPDATLATLKIQPSEPRDSAVYFCASFADRSASGELFFGEGSRLTVL.

This clonotype has ten or more counts. V usage is TRBV12-3 or TRBV12-4 and J usage is TRBJ2-7; D is unresolved. With 3 bases removed from V and 2 bases from J, the gap between germline ends came to 11 bases. The length of the CDR3 is 14 residues. The CDR3 sequence: CASSFNTAPYEQYF. CDR3 sequence (DNA): TGTGCCAGCAGTTTTAACACTGCCCCCTACGAGCAGTACTTC.

This clonotype has ten or more counts. The J gene is TRBJ2-2, the V gene TRBV29-1, with no clear D. The CDR3 is 10 amino acids. From germline, CDR1 is SQVTM and CDR2 ANQGSEA. The V end was cut by 5 bases, the J end by 8 bases, with 6 bases between. CDR3 nucleotide sequence: TGCAGCGTTTGGGGTGGGGAGCTGTTTTTT. This encodes CSVWGGELFF.

In its sample, this clonotype was seen many times. The chain carries TRBV5-1 and TRBJ2-3; tentative D call: TRBD2 (5 bases). This CDR3 is built from 13 residues. Per the germline V gene, CDR1 is SGHRS and CDR2 is YFSETQ. V shed 3 bases and J shed 12 bases, with 17 bases lying between them. The CDR3 here is CASSWTAPASQYF. CDR3 DNA sequence: TGCGCCAGCAGCTGGACTGCCCCCGCGTCCCAGTATTTT.

In its sample, this clonotype was seen many times. V gene TRBV29-1 combines with J gene TRBJ2-1; no definite D call. This CDR3 region has 12 residues. Looked up from germline, CDR1 is SQVTM and CDR2 is ANQGSEA. V lost 6 bases, J lost 6 bases, and 12 bases lay in between. In DNA form, the CDR3 reads TGCAGCGTGGTGGAGAGTGGCAATGAGCAGTTCTTC. Translated, it gives CSVVESGNEQFF.

This clonotype was counted ten times or more. CDR3 sequence reads: CASSPGTGHTEAFF. DNA of the CDR3: TGTGCCAGCAGTCCCGGGACAGGGCACACTGAAGCTTTCTTT. The chain recombines TRBV12-3 or TRBV12-4 with TRBJ1-1; 9 bases agree with TRBD1. CDR3 size: 14 residues. V lost 5 bases and J lost 3; bases outside the gene matches: 4.

There are many counts of this clonotype. The chain has TRBV28 and TRBJ2-7; D may be TRBD1 or TRBD2 (6 bases each). CDR3 length: 17 amino acids. Trimming took 3 bases from V and 3 from J, leaving 21 bases between them. Germline CDR1 is MDHEN and CDR2 is SYDVKM. In DNA form, the CDR3 reads TGTGCCAGCAGTTTTATGGGGGGCGGAACCCCCAACTACGAGCAGTACTTC. Its translation is CASSFMGGGTPNYEQYF.

This clonotype was detected ten times or more. The chain uses TRBV27 and TRBJ2-7, with 10 bases matching TRBD2. With 6 bases clipped from V and 6 bases from J, the junction kept 11 bases outside the gene matches. The CDR3 covers 15 residues. Germline V gene lookup returns CDR1 MNHEY and CDR2 SMNVEV (reference sequence). The CDR3 loop reads CASRASSGRESEQYF. CDR3 in DNA: TGTGCCAGCAGGGCGTCAAGCGGGAGGGAGAGCGAGCAGTACTTC.